This TCR beta chain was captured in a study of human T cells and chemical hapten exposure. A remark on this clonotype: The junction does not match germline at one end; this may be a read error.

TCRdb re-analysed the RACE reads in MiXCR, keeping a single row per CDR3 protein. This sample carries 60,000 to 80,000 distinct CDR3 sequences, 30% to 35% of them seen once, and the ten largest clones take roughly 10%. Time point: patch test 1, 2 weeks after DPC sensitization. Documented treatment: therapeutic diphenylcyclopropenone sensitization with weekly scalp DPC. Extraction of total RNA was performed on unfractionated whole blood. The CDR3 extends over 16 amino acids. Looked up from germline, CDR1 is DFQATT and CDR2 is SNEGSKA (reference sequence). The genes are TRBV20-1 and TRBJ1-5, with a tentative D call TRBD1 (5 bases). This TCR came from a man aged 40-49 years with alopecia areata. Some clones in this sample may be carry-over from other donors' samples. The specimen comprised whole blood, sampled in connection with sensitization to the hapten diphenylcyclopropenone (DPC). The CDR3 here is CSARDLQGHSNQPQHF. CDR3 DNA sequence: TGCAGCGCTAGAGATCTCCAGGGCCATAGCAATCAGCCCCAGCATTTT.